This T cell receptor beta chain originates from a study of T cell changes during pregnancy in multiple sclerosis. Libraries were prepared by immunoSEQ multiplex PCR; TCRdb keeps only in-frame clonotypes and omits some of them. The data contain 30,000 to 45,000 clones, about 92% of them singletons. Sequenced here: CD8+ T cells from peripheral blood mononuclear cells, sampled before pregnancy. The TCR sequence derives from a female donor with multiple sclerosis, enrolled in a pregnancy study.

CDR3 sequence: CASSLLRRMAEAFF. The CDR3 DNA sequence: TGTGCCAGCAGTTTACTCAGGCGAATGGCTGAAGCTTTCTTT. The chain is built from TRBV28 and TRBJ1-1; D is unresolved. Trimming stripped 2 bases from V and 6 bases from J, with 13 bases between. Germline loops: CDR1 MDHEN, CDR2 SYDVKM. The CDR3 has 14 residues. Combining the CDR3 with reference TRBV28 and TRBJ1-1 gives the whole variable domain DVKVTQSSRYLVKRTGEKVFLECVQDMDHENMFWYRQDPGLGLRLIYFSYDVKMKEKGDIPEGYSVSREKKERFSLILESASTNQTSMYLCASSLLRRMAEAFFGQGTRLTVV.